Below, one T cell receptor (beta chain) is given with its context. This entry belongs to a study of immune evolution from preneoplasia to lung adenocarcinoma. TCRdb keeps only in-frame clones here, not all; method: immunoSEQ multiplex PCR. Here the sample spans around 6,000 clones, 73% being singletons. The V end lost 6 bases, the J end lost 0 bases, and 7 bases lay between the germline ends. This CDR3 contains 13 residues. Germline V gene lookup returns CDR1 MRHNA and CDR2 SNTAGT. Sequencing input: FFPE lung adenocarcinoma in situ tissue. The clonotype was recovered from an older donor with lung adenocarcinoma. The chain combines TRBV6-4 with TRBJ2-3, with a weak D call TRBD2 (5 bases). DNA for the CDR3: TGTGCCAGCAGCGGGGAAAGCACAGATACGCAGTATTTT. It is translated as CASSGESTDTQYF.